This T cell receptor beta chain was captured by sequencing in a study of T cells in Graves' hyperthyroidism and ophthalmopathy. The study's findings and limits: Within blood appeared most thyroid clonotypes that had expanded above 0.001.

The CDR3 totals 13 residues. The V end was cut by 4 bases, the J end by 4 bases, with 10 bases between. Germline V gene sequence: CDR1 WSHSY, CDR2 SAAADI. TCR beta CDR3 regions were amplified from RNA. The HTBI primer set was used in a first-round RT-PCR of the TCR CDR3. TCRdb reprocessed the multiplex PCR reads with MiXCR, giving one entry per CDR3 protein. The sample consists of some 92,000 distinct CDR3 sequences, roughly 39% of them appearing once. Graves' hyperthyroidism is called stable when ophthalmopathy does not progress within 18 months. On this clonotype: Its specificity is unknown.

The rearrangement joins TRBV10-2 to TRBJ1-2; D remains ambiguous. This TCR was sampled from a woman aged 25 to 39 with Graves' hyperthyroidism. The sequencing input was peripheral blood or thyroid tissue (not recorded which). The CDR3 nucleotides read TGCGCCAGCAGTGGAGGAGGATTCTATGGCTACACCTTC. Its translation is CASSGGGFYGYTF.